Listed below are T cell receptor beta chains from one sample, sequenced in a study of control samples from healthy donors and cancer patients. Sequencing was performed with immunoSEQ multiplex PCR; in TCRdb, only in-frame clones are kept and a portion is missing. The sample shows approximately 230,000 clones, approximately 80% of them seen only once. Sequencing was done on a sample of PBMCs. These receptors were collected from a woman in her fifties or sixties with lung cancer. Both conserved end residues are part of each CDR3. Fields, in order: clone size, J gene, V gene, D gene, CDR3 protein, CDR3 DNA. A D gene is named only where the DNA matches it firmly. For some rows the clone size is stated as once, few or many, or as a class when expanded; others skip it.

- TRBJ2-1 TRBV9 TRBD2 CASSVATRASGIGNEQFF TGTGCCAGCAGCGTAGCTACCAGGGCTAGCGGGATAGGCAATGAGCAGTTCTTC
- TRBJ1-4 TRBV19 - CASSFGTQTEKLFF TGTGCCAGTAGTTTCGGGACACAAACCGAAAAACTGTTTTTT
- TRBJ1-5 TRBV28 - CASSFNGERPQHF TGTGCCAGCAGTTTTAACGGGGAACGGCCCCAGCATTTT
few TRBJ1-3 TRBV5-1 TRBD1 CASSPPGQGTGNTIYF TGCGCCAGCAGCCCTCCGGGACAGGGTACTGGAAACACCATATATTTT
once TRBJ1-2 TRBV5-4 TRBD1 CASSLGPLTGNTYGYTF TGTGCCAGCAGCTTGGGCCCTCTGACAGGGAATACCTATGGCTACACCTTC
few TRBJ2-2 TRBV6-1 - CASSEYTEVAGELFF TGTGCCAGCAGTGAATATACTGAGGTAGCCGGGGAGCTGTTTTTT
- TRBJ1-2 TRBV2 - CASSRQAIVYGYTF TGTGCCAGCAGCAGACAGGCGATCGTCTATGGCTACACCTTC
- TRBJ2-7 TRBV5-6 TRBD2 CASSYRLAGAYEQYF TGTGCCAGCAGCTACCGACTAGCGGGGGCCTACGAGCAGTACTTC
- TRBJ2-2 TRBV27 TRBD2 CASSSGLAGGPGGELFF TGTGCCAGCAGTTCAGGACTAGCGGGGGGGCCGGGCGGGGAGCTGTTTTTT
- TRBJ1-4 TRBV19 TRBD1 CASRGQGATNEKLFF TGTGCCAGTAGGGGACAGGGGGCAACTAATGAAAAACTGTTTTTT
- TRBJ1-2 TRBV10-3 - CASQGWTEDGYTF TGTGCCAGTCAAGGTTGGACGGAGGATGGCTACACCTTC
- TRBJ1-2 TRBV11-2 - CASSSTGTASNYGYTF TGTGCCAGCAGCTCAACCGGGACCGCTTCTAACTATGGCTACACCTTC
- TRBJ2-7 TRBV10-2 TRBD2 CASSAALGGASGSYEQYF TGCGCCAGCAGTGCAGCCTTAGGTGGGGCTAGCGGGTCCTACGAGCAGTACTTC
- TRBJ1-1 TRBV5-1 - CASSNPRPGTEAFF TGCGCCAGCAGCAACCCCCGCCCGGGCACTGAAGCTTTCTTT